These T cell receptor beta chains were read from a single sample in a study of cytomegalovirus exposure and HLA in healthy donors. Only in-frame clones appear in the TCRdb table, and some are missing; sequencing was by immunoSEQ multiplex PCR. Altogether some 160,000 clones are present, around 84% being singletons, with the ten largest covering less than 2.5%. The specimen was PBMCs. The receptor source for this set is a boy aged 2 to 10 in good health and CMV-seronegative. Both conserved end residues are part of each CDR3. A D gene is named only where the DNA matches it firmly. Some rows mark clone size as missing; the rest say once, few, many or name a class of expanded clone.

>.|TRBJ1-2|TRBV5-8|TRBD1
TGTGCCAGCAGCCCCCTTTACAGGGGCTATGGCTACACCTTC
CASSPLYRGYGYTF
>.|TRBJ2-3|TRBV5-1|.
TGCGCCAGCAGCTTGGCGGTACAGACCACAGATACGCAGTATTTT
CASSLAVQTTDTQYF
>.|TRBJ1-4|TRBV19|TRBD1
TGTGCCAGTACCCATCCGACCGGGACAGAGGATGAAAAACTGTTTTTT
CASTHPTGTEDEKLFF
>.|TRBJ2-4|TRBV7-2|.
TGTGCCAGCAGCCCCACGCCCCAGTTAAAAAACATTCAGTACTTC
CASSPTPQLKNIQYF
>.|TRBJ2-3|TRBV5-1|.
TGCGCCAGCAGCCCGTGGGCGGGATTAACAGATACGCAGTATTTT
CASSPWAGLTDTQYF
>.|TRBJ2-1|TRBV2|TRBD1
TGTGCCAGCAGATGGGACAGGAGGGCCAATGAGCAGTTCTTC
CASRWDRRANEQFF
>.|TRBJ2-1|TRBV2|TRBD2
TGTGCCAGCAGTGACGGGACTAGCTGGTCGTCTGAGCAGTTCTTC
CASSDGTSWSSEQFF
>once|TRBJ1-1|TRBV30|TRBD1
TGTGCCTGGAAAGGGGGCGGCACTGAAGCTTTCTTT
CAWKGGGTEAFF
>.|TRBJ1-2|TRBV4-3|TRBD1
TGCGCCAGCAGCCGCGGGACAGGGGACCTCTATGGCTACACCTTC
CASSRGTGDLYGYTF
>.|TRBJ2-5|TRBV7-2|TRBD2
TGTGCCAGCAGCTTGGGTGGACTAGCGCGGGAGACCCAGTACTTC
CASSLGGLARETQYF
>.|TRBJ2-3|TRBV5-1|.
TGCGCCAGCAGCTTGCGGCGGATCACAGATACGCAGTATTTT
CASSLRRITDTQYF